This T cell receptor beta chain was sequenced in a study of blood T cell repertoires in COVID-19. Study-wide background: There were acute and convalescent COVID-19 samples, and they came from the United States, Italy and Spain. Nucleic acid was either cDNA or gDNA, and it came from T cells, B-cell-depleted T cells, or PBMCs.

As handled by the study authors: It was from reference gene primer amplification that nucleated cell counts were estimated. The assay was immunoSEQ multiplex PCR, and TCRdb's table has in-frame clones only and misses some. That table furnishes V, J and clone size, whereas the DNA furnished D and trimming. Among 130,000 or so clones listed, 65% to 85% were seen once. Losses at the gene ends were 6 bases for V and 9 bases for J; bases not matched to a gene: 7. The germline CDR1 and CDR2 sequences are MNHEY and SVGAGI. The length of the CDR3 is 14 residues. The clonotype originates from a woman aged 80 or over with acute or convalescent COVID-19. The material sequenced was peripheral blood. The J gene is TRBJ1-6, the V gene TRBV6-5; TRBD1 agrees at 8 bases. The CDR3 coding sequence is TGTGCCAGCAGCCCAGGGGGCATGGGTTCACCCCTCCACTTT. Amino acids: CASSPGGMGSPLHF.